The T cell receptor (beta chain) described here comes from a study of cytomegalovirus exposure and HLA in healthy donors. V lost 6 bases to trimming and J lost 3 bases; unmatched junction nucleotides: 7. This CDR3 spans 15 amino acids. The germline V gene has CDR1 MRHNA and CDR2 SNTAGT. Primers for the PCR totalled 60 Vbeta and 13 Jbeta. Using immunoSEQ multiplex PCR, the repertoire was profiled, and TCRdb retains in-frame clones only, with some absent. Its table lists around 130,000 clones. The chain is built from TRBV6-4 and TRBJ2-1, with 8 nucleotides matching TRBD2. The sequenced sample was PBMCs. The TCR sequence derives from a woman in her fifties or sixties in good health and CMV-seronegative. The CDR3 spells CASSTGGPYYNEQFF. For the CDR3, the DNA is TGTGCCAGCAGCACGGGGGGGCCTTACTACAATGAGCAGTTCTTC.